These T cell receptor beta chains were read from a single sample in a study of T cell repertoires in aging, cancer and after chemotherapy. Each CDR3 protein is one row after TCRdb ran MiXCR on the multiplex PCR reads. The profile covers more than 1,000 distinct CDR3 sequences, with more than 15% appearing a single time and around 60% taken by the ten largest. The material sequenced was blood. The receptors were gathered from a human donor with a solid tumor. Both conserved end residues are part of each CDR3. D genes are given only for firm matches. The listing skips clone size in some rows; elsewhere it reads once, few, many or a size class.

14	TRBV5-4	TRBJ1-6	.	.	TGTGCCAGCAGCCATAAACTAGGGGGTTCACCCCTCCACTTT	CASSHKLGGSPLHF
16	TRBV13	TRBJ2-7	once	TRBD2	TGTGCCAGCAGCTTTGAAGAAGGCGGGGAGGGCAGTGAGCAGTACTTC	CASSFEEGGEGSEQYF
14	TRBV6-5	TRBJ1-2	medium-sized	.	TGTGCCAGCAGTTACGCGGGTGCAGAGTATGGCTACACCTTC	CASSYAGAEYGYTF
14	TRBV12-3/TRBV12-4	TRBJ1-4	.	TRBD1	TGTGCCAGCAGCACCGGGACAGGGTTTGAAAAACTGTTTTTT	CASSTGTGFEKLFF
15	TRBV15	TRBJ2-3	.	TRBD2	TGTGCCACCAGCGGCGAAGCGGGGGGAGAAGATACGCAGTATTTT	CATSGEAGGEDTQYF
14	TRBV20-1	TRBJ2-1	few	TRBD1	TGCAGTGCTATGTTCGACAGGGCCTACAATGAGCAGTTCTTC	CSAMFDRAYNEQFF
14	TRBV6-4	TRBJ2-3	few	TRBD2	TGTGCCAGCAGCGTTAGCGGGGGCACAGATACGCAGTATTTT	CASSVSGGTDTQYF
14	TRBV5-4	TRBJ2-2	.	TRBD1	TGTGCCAGCAGCTGGGGACAGATGGGCGGGGAGCTGTTTTTT	CASSWGQMGGELFF
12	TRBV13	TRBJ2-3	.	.	TGTGCCAGCAGCTCAGAGGTGGATACGCAGTATTTT	CASSSEVDTQYF
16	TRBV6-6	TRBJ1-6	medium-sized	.	TGTGCCAGCACCGCGACCGGGGCACGGGGCGGTTCACCCCTCCACTTT	CASTATGARGGSPLHF
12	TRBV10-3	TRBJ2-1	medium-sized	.	TGTGCCATCAGTGGGTCACAGGGTTGGCAGTTCTTC	CAISGSQGWQFF
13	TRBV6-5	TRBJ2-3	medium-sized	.	TGTGCCACCCGAGGGGGAGGCACAGATACGCAGTATTTT	CATRGGGTDTQYF
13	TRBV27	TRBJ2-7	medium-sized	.	TGTGCCAGCAGCCCGACGGGGTTTGGCGAGCAGTACTTC	CASSPTGFGEQYF
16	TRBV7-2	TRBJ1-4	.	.	TGTGCCAGCAGCTTAGCGGCAGGTTATACTAATGAAAAACTGTTTTTT	CASSLAAGYTNEKLFF
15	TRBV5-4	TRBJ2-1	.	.	TGTGCCAGCAGCGCCACCGGGACCCTCGGCCATGAGCAGTTCTTC	CASSATGTLGHEQFF
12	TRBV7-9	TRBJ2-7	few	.	TGTGCCAGCAGCGCGGACTACCGGCGGCAGTACTTC	CASSADYRRQYF
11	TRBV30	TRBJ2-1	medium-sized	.	TGTGCCTGGAGTCCGCTCAATGAGCAGTTCTTC	CAWSPLNEQFF
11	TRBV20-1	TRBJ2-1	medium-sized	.	TGCAGTGCTAGAGGCTTAGGGGAGCAGTTCTTC	CSARGLGEQFF
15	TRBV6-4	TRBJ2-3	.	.	TGTGCCAGCAGTGATGTTGTCTCTAGCACAGATACGCAGTATTTT	CASSDVVSSTDTQYF
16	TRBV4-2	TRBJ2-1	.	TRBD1	TGTGCCAGCAGCCAAGATAACAGGGGCACATACAATGAGCAGTTCTTC	CASSQDNRGTYNEQFF
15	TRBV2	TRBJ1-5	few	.	TGTGCCAGCAGTGGGGGACTCCATAGCAATCAGCCCCAGCATTTT	CASSGGLHSNQPQHF
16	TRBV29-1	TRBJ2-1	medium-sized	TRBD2	TGCAGCGTATCCGGGCTAGCGGGGGGGAAATACAATGAGCAGTTCTTC	CSVSGLAGGKYNEQFF
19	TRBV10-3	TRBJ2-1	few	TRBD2	TGTGCCATCAGTGATTATGGACTAGCGGGAAATCGCTCCTACAATGAGCAGTTCTTC	CAISDYGLAGNRSYNEQFF
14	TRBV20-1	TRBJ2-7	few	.	TGCAGTGCTAGAGCTATAAGGGGGACGTACGAGCAGTACTTC	CSARAIRGTYEQYF
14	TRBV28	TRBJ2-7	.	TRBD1	TGTGCCAGCAGTTTGACAGGGGGGCCATACGAGCAGTACTTC	CASSLTGGPYEQYF
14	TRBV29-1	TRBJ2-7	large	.	TGCAGCGTTGTAGGGGCTACGAGCTCCTACGAGCAGTACTTC	CSVVGATSSYEQYF
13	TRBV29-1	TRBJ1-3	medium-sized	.	TGCAGCGTTGTTGGGTCCTCTGGAAACACCATATATTTT	CSVVGSSGNTIYF
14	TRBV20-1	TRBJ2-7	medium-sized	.	TGCAGTGCTAGAGATAATGGCGGTGCCTACGAGCAGTACTTC	CSARDNGGAYEQYF
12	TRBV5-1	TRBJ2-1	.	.	TGCGCCAGCAGCCCGCCGGGGGTTGAGCAGTTCTTC	CASSPPGVEQFF
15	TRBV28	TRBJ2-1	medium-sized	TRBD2	TGTGCCAGCAGTGCCGTTAGCGGGAGCCACAATGAGCAGTTCTTC	CASSAVSGSHNEQFF
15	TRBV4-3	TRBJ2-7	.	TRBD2	TGCGCCAGCAGCCTAGATTGGACTAGCCTCAGCGAGCAGTACTTC	CASSLDWTSLSEQYF
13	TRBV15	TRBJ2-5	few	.	TGTGCCACGCAGGACAGTATTCAAGAGACCCAGTACTTC	CATQDSIQETQYF
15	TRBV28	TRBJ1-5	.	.	TGTGCCAGCAACTGGGGGCGGGGGCACAATCAGCCCCAGCATTTT	CASNWGRGHNQPQHF
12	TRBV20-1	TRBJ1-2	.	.	TGCAGTGCCCCGACAGAAAACTATGGCTACACCTTC	CSAPTENYGYTF
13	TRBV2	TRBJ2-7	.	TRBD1	TGTGCCAGCGACGGGACAGAATGGGGCGAGCAGTACTTC	CASDGTEWGEQYF
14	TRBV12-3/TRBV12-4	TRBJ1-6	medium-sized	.	TGTGCCAGCAGTTTAGGATCCGTTAATTCACCCCTCCACTTT	CASSLGSVNSPLHF
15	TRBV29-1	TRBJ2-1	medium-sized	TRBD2	TGCAGCGTTGACCGGCTAGCGGGGGAGTACAATGAGCAGTTCTTC	CSVDRLAGEYNEQFF
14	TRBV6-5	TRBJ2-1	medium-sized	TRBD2	TGTGCCAGCAGTCCAGGACTAGCGGAAGATGAGCAGTTCTTC	CASSPGLAEDEQFF
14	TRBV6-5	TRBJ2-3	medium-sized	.	TGTGCCAGCAGTTACGAATTAGTCACAGATACGCAGTATTTT	CASSYELVTDTQYF
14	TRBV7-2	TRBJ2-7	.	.	TGTGCCAGCAGCTTAGACGCGGGTCCCTACGAGCAGTACTTC	CASSLDAGPYEQYF
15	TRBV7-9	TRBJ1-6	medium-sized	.	TGTGCCAGCAGCTCCACCCAAGCGGGGAGTTCACCCCTCCACTTT	CASSSTQAGSSPLHF
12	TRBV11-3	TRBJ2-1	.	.	TGTGCCAGCAGCTTAGCCAACAATGAGCAGTTCTTC	CASSLANNEQFF
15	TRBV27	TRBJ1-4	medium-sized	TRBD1	TGTGCCAGCAGTTCTCTGCGACAGGGTTTAGAAAAACTGTTTTTT	CASSSLRQGLEKLFF
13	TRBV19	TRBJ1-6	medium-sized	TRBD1	TGTGCCAGTAGTATGGGACAGGGACCACCCCTCCACTTT	CASSMGQGPPLHF
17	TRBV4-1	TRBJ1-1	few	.	TGCGCCAGCAGCCAAGAGCCAGGGGCCGCATCGTCACCTGAAGCTTTCTTT	CASSQEPGAASSPEAFF
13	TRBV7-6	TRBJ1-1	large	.	TGTGCCAGCAGCCCAAATTCAGGGACTGAAGCTTTCTTT	CASSPNSGTEAFF
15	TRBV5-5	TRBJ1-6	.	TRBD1	TGTGCCAGCAGCCGTATGACAGGGGGGAATTCACCCCTCCACTTT	CASSRMTGGNSPLHF
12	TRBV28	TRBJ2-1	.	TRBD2	TGTGCCAGCAGCCCACCGAGGGGAGGGCTGTTCTTC	CASSPPRGGLFF
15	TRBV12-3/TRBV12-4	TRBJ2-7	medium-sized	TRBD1	TGTGCCAGCAGTCCATCCGGGACAGGGGTCTACGAGCAGTACTTC	CASSPSGTGVYEQYF
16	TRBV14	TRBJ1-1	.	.	TGTGCCAGCAGCCAAGAACTTCAGGGATATAACACTGAAGCTTTCTTT	CASSQELQGYNTEAFF
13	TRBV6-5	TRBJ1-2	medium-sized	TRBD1	TGTGCCAGCAGTTACGAGGAAGGGACAGGGAAAACCTTC	CASSYEEGTGKTF
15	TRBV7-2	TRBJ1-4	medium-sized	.	TGTGCCAGCAGCTTAGCGACGAGTCAGCCAGAAAAACTGTTTTTT	CASSLATSQPEKLFF
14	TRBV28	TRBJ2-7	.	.	TGTGCCAGCAGTTTAGGGGACACAGCCTACGAGCAGTACTTC	CASSLGDTAYEQYF
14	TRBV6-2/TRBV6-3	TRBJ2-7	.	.	TGTGCCAGCAGTTACTCCCTGGGAGGCTACGAGCAGTACTTC	CASSYSLGGYEQYF
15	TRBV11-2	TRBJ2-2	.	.	TGTGCCAGCAGCTTATCCAGGGCGGGAACCGGGGAGCTGTTTTTT	CASSLSRAGTGELFF
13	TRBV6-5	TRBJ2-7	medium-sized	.	TGTGCCAGCAGTCCCGGGAGCGGGTTCGTGCAGTACTTC	CASSPGSGFVQYF
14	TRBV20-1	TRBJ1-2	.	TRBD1	TGCAGTGCTAGAGAATCAGGGGGCAGCTATGGCTACACCTTC	CSARESGGSYGYTF